These 14 T cell receptor beta chains share one sample of origin, sequenced in a study of T cell responses to AZD1222 COVID-19 vaccine. Produced via immunoSEQ multiplex PCR; TCRdb's table is partial and in-frame only. Of under 35,000 clones listed, approximately 86% are singletons. Material: peripheral blood, obtained on day 0 of AZD1222 vaccination. These TCRs come from an adult in good health.

V gene TRBV24-1 combines with J gene TRBJ2-1; D not certain. V shed 1 base and J shed 9 bases, with 6 bases lying between them. This CDR3 is built from 12 residues. Germline assignment: CDR1 KGHDR and CDR2 SFDVKD. The CDR3 is CATSDLGAEQFF. The CDR3 DNA sequence: TGTGCCACCAGTGATTTAGGAGCTGAGCAGTTCTTC.

The chain has TRBV7-8 and TRBJ2-2; TRBD1 or TRBD2 may be the D gene (5 bases each). The CDR3 extends over 17 amino acids. Looked up from germline, CDR1 is SGHVS and CDR2 is FQNEAQ. V was shortened by 6 bases and J by 2 bases, with 19 bases between the two germline ends. The CDR3 DNA follows: TGTGCCAGCAGTCCTCCTACCGGGACCCAAAACACCGGGGAGCTGTTTTTT. It translates to CASSPPTGTQNTGELFF. Drawing the rest from reference TRBV7-8 and TRBJ2-2, the complete variable domain is GAGVSQSPRYKVAKRGQDVALRCDPISGHVSLFWYQQALGQGPEFLTYFQNEAQLDKSGLPSDRFFAERPEGSVSTLKIQRTQQEDSAVYLCASSPPTGTQNTGELFFGEGSRLTVL.

The chain combines TRBV5-4 with TRBJ2-5; 8 nucleotides agree with TRBD1. Germline loops: CDR1 SGHNT, CDR2 YYREEE (reference sequence). Trimming cost V 4 bases and J 5 bases; bases outside gene matches: 10. This CDR3 region has 15 residues. DNA for the CDR3: TGTGCCAGCAGCCGGCCCGGGACAGGCGGGGAGACCCAGTACTTC. As protein: CASSRPGTGGETQYF.

The gene calls are TRBV27 and TRBJ1-5; 7 bases map to TRBD1. The J segment lost 6 bases and the V segment lost 2 bases, leaving 13 bases of the junction unmatched. The CDR3 totals 17 residues. CDR1 and CDR2 (germline): MNHEY, SMNVEV (reference sequence). The CDR3 loop is CASSLNPPQGSGQPQHF. For the CDR3, the DNA is TGTGCCAGCAGTTTAAACCCTCCACAGGGGAGCGGTCAGCCCCAGCATTTT.

The V gene is TRBV10-3, the J gene TRBJ1-2, with 10 nucleotides matching TRBD1. CDR3 length: 14 amino acids. V was pared by 10 bases and J by 4 bases, with 9 bases of the junction left unmatched. Germline-derived CDR1 and CDR2 are ENHRY and SYGVKD. The CDR3 sequence is CATASDRGGYGYTF. The DNA of the CDR3 is TGTGCCACGGCCTCGGACAGGGGGGGCTATGGCTACACCTTC.

CDR3 nucleotides: TGTGCCAGTAGTCCCGATACCAGGCGGAACACTGAAGCTTTCTTT. Amino acids: CASSPDTRRNTEAFF. V usage is TRBV19 and J usage is TRBJ1-1, with no clear D. Trimming took off 5 bases at V and 1 base at J, with 14 bases between the two ends. Germline V gene sequence: CDR1 LNHDA, CDR2 SQIVND (reference sequence). This CDR3 has 15 amino acids.

The chain recombines TRBV7-9 with TRBJ2-3, with TRBD2 matching 8 bases. Trimming cost V 8 bases and J 4 bases; bases outside gene matches: 11. CDR3 length equals 15 residues. CDR1 and CDR2 (germline): SEHNR, FQNEAQ (reference sequence). CDR3 nucleotides: TGTGCCAGCTCCTTTAGCGGGGAGGGCCCAGATACGCAGTATTTT. Its protein is CASSFSGEGPDTQYF.

This clone was counted a single time. The V and J genes are TRBV5-1 and TRBJ1-1, with D hard to call. CDR3 length: 14 residues. With 4 bases removed from V and 1 base from J, the gap between germline ends came to 11 bases. CDR1 is SGHRS and CDR2 is YFSETQ in the germline V gene. The CDR3 region is CASSTFKPNTEAFF. The CDR3 nucleotides read TGCGCCAGCAGCACCTTTAAACCGAACACTGAAGCTTTCTTT.

V is TRBV7-8 and J is TRBJ1-4, with 7 bases fitting TRBD1. After removal of 5 bases from V and 0 bases from J, the junction contained 9 bases not matched to a gene. This CDR3 is built from 17 residues. In germline, CDR1 is SGHVS, CDR2 FQNEAQ. DNA of the CDR3: TGTGCCAGCAGCAAAGCAGACAGGGTATCAACTAATGAAAAACTGTTTTTT. This translates into CASSKADRVSTNEKLFF.

The chain recombines TRBV5-1 with TRBJ2-5; perhaps D is TRBD1 or TRBD2 (5 bases each). CDR3 length: 15 residues. V shed 2 bases and J shed 1 base, with 12 bases lying between them. In germline, CDR1 is SGHRS, CDR2 YFSETQ. The CDR3 region is CASSLFWDVQETQYF. In nucleotides, the CDR3 is TGCGCCAGCAGCTTATTTTGGGACGTCCAAGAGACCCAGTACTTC.

The chain uses TRBV5-5 and TRBJ1-1; D is unresolved. The V end was cut by 1 base, the J end by 3 bases, with 7 bases between. Germline CDR1 is SGHKS and CDR2 is YYEKEE (reference sequence). The CDR3 covers 13 residues. For the CDR3, the DNA is TGTGCCAGCAGCTTGCAACGGGACACTGAAGCTTTCTTT. Translating gives CASSLQRDTEAFF.

Details on this clone: Other DNA sequences in this sample translate to the same CDR3. CDR3 amino acids: CASSGTGGHGYTF. The CDR3 nucleotides read TGTGCCAGCAGCGGGACAGGGGGGCATGGCTACACCTTC. The chain is built from TRBV2 and TRBJ1-2; 11 bases are shared with TRBD1. From germline, CDR1 is SNHLY and CDR2 FYNNEI. The CDR3 is 13 residues long. The V and J ends lost 6 bases and 6 bases, in that order; junction bases with no gene match: 3.

This clone was counted only a few times. The chain has TRBV3-1 (or the pseudogene TRBV3-2) and TRBJ1-6; 8 nucleotides agree with TRBD1. CDR1 is LGHDT, CDR2 YNNKEL, per germline (reference sequence). CDR3 length: 14 residues. Trimming cost V 4 bases and J 9 bases; bases outside gene matches: 5. The CDR3 DNA reads TGTGCCAGCAGCCCTAGGACAGGGAGTTCACCCCTCCACTTT. Amino acid sequence: CASSPRTGSSPLHF.

The CDR3 loop is CASSFSQVRVGTSKSGFNSPLHF. In DNA, the CDR3 is TGTGCCAGCAGCTTTAGTCAAGTTCGGGTCGGGACAAGCAAATCCGGGTTCAATTCACCCCTCCACTTT. This rearrangement joins TRBV12-1 to TRBJ1-6; the D call TRBD1 from the table was never checked on the DNA. TRBV12-1 is assigned pseudogene status. The CDR3 covers 23 residues.